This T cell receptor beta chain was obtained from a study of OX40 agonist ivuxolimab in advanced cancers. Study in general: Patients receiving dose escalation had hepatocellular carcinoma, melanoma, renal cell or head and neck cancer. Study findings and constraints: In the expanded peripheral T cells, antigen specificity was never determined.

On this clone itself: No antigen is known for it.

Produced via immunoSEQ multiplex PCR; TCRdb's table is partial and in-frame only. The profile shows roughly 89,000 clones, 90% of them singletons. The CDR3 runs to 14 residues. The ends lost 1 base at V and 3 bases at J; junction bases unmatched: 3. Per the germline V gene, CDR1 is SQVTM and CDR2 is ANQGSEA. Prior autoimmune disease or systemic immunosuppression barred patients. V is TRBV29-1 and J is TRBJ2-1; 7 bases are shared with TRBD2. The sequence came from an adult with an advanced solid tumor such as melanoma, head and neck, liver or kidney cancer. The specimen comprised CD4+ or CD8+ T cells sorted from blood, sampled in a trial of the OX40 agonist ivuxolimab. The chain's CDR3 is CSVEGGGGYNEQFF. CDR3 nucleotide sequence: TGCAGCGTTGAAGGGGGGGGAGGCTACAATGAGCAGTTCTTC.